The clone carrying this T cell receptor beta chain was counted once. Its cognate antigen is unknown. Regarding treatment: over 15 received Ad26.COV2.S at low or high dose, single or two shots; roughly five received placebo; per-sample allocation not given. After the first vaccine or placebo injection, samples were drawn on day 63. The donor was a Boston adult aged 18-55 years. There are 19 residues in the CDR3. Germline V gene sequence: CDR1 SEHNR, CDR2 FQNEAQ (reference sequence). V lost 5 bases to trimming and J lost 0 bases, with 25 bases between them. The method was immunoSEQ multiplex PCR; TCRdb's version includes in-frame clones alone and lacks a portion of them. The sample has about 350,000 clones, around nine tenths seen once. The data are from a study of Ad26.COV2.S vaccination and SARS-CoV-2 variants. Study-level findings and limits: Estimates derived from TCR breadth and depth analyses may have underestimated total T cell responses.

This TCR derives from a person aged 18 to 65 who received the Ad26.COV2.S COVID-19 vaccine or a placebo. The rearrangement links TRBV7-9 to TRBJ1-2; D might be TRBD1 (6 bases). The material sequenced was peripheral blood, taken in a trial of Ad26.COV2.S vaccine versus placebo. In DNA form, the CDR3 reads TGTGCCAGCAGCCCTTGGGGGGCTGGGACTGGTAGAGCTAACTATGGCTACACCTTC. As protein: CASSPWGAGTGRANYGYTF.